These T cell receptor beta chains were read from a single sample in a study of cytomegalovirus exposure and HLA in healthy donors. The protocol was immunoSEQ multiplex PCR, while the TCRdb copy is restricted to in-frame clones and leaves out a portion. The sample lists roughly 130,000 clones; around two thirds were seen once. Source material: PBMCs. The receptors derive from a male donor in good health and CMV-seronegative. CDR3s include the opening cysteine and the closing phenylalanine or tryptophan. D genes are given only for firm matches. The listing skips clone size in some rows; elsewhere it reads once, few, many or a size class.

CDR3 length	clone size	V gene	D gene	J gene	CDR3 protein	CDR3 DNA
16	-	TRBV7-2	-	TRBJ2-2	CASSLNIRGVPGELFF	TGTGCCAGCAGCCTGAATATTAGGGGTGTACCCGGGGAGCTGTTTTTT
14	-	TRBV6-5	-	TRBJ2-3	CASRRHDSTDTQYF	TGTGCCAGCAGGAGACATGACAGCACAGATACGCAGTATTTT
17	few	TRBV5-6	TRBD1	TRBJ2-7	CASSLVGWGQGEGEQYF	TGTGCCAGCAGCTTGGTAGGTTGGGGACAGGGAGAGGGCGAGCAGTACTTC
15	-	TRBV7-6	TRBD1	TRBJ1-3	CASSRGQGSGNTIYF	TGTGCCAGCAGTAGGGGACAGGGCTCTGGAAACACCATATATTTT
13	once	TRBV7-9	TRBD1	TRBJ1-1	CASSPGQGTEAFF	TGTGCCAGCAGCCCTGGACAGGGCACTGAAGCTTTCTTT
16	-	TRBV5-6	-	TRBJ1-2	CASSTVTQGFGSGYTF	TGTGCCAGCAGCACGGTTACACAGGGCTTTGGATCTGGCTACACCTTC
14	-	TRBV28	-	TRBJ1-1	CASSPGGSPQGAFF	TGTGCCAGCAGCCCCGGTGGTTCCCCACAGGGAGCTTTCTTT
16	-	TRBV5-6	TRBD1	TRBJ1-4	CASSADQGARNEKLFF	TGTGCCAGCAGCGCGGACCAGGGGGCGCGTAATGAAAAACTGTTTTTT
13	-	TRBV19	-	TRBJ1-2	CASMGLLDYGYTF	TGTGCCAGTATGGGGCTACTGGACTATGGCTACACCTTC
15	-	TRBV4-3	TRBD1	TRBJ1-4	CSSSQNYRGREKLFF	TGCTCCAGCAGCCAGAACTACAGGGGGCGTGAAAAACTGTTTTTT
14	once	TRBV6-4	TRBD1	TRBJ2-3	CASTPPGQTDTQYF	TGTGCCAGCACCCCCCCGGGACAGACAGATACGCAGTATTTT
13	-	TRBV14	-	TRBJ2-7	CASSALQGYEQYF	TGTGCCAGCAGCGCGCTACAGGGCTACGAGCAGTACTTC
13	few	TRBV6-5	-	TRBJ1-1	CASSPNRNTEAFF	TGTGCCAGCAGCCCCAACAGGAACACTGAAGCTTTCTTT
14	-	TRBV6-5	-	TRBJ2-7	CASGSRVPEGEQYF	TGTGCCAGCGGGAGCCGGGTCCCTGAGGGCGAGCAGTACTTC
13	-	TRBV7-9	TRBD1	TRBJ1-5	CASSLEGAQPQHF	TGTGCCAGCAGCTTAGAGGGGGCACAGCCCCAGCATTTT
16	-	TRBV7-9	-	TRBJ2-5	CSSSFRLRRDPETQYF	TGTTCCAGCAGCTTCAGGCTACGGCGGGATCCAGAGACCCAGTACTTC
13	-	TRBV7-3	-	TRBJ1-1	CASSLDSNTEAFF	TGTGCCAGCAGCTTGGACAGCAACACTGAAGCTTTCTTT
14	few	TRBV27	-	TRBJ2-7	CASTRRGSDYEQYF	TGTGCCAGCACACGGCGGGGCTCCGATTACGAGCAGTACTTC
13	-	TRBV5-1	-	TRBJ2-5	CASSLAGSETQYF	TGCGCCAGCAGCTTGGCCGGGTCGGAGACCCAGTACTTC
11	once	TRBV20-1	-	TRBJ2-2	CSATFTGELFF	TGCAGTGCTACCTTTACCGGGGAGCTGTTTTTT
12	few	TRBV11-2	-	TRBJ2-5	CASAGLGETQYF	TGTGCCAGCGCAGGCCTCGGAGAGACCCAGTACTTC
14	-	TRBV19	TRBD1	TRBJ1-4	CASRTGDSNEKLFF	TGTGCCAGTAGGACAGGGGATTCTAATGAAAAACTGTTTTTT
16	once	TRBV21-1	-	TRBJ2-7	CASSKKDRGEYYEQYF	TGTGCCAGCAGCAAAAAGGACAGGGGCGAATACTACGAGCAGTACTTC
15	-	TRBV2	TRBD1	TRBJ1-2	CASSAQQGARHGYTF	TGTGCCAGCAGTGCCCAACAGGGGGCGCGCCACGGCTACACCTTC
14	-	TRBV28	TRBD1	TRBJ1-4	CASRVGQTREKLFF	TGTGCCAGCAGAGTGGGACAGACGCGGGAAAAACTGTTTTTT
13	-	TRBV7-3	-	TRBJ1-1	CASSPNAATEAFF	TGTGCCAGCAGCCCCAATGCGGCGACTGAAGCTTTCTTT
16	-	TRBV4-2	TRBD1	TRBJ2-7	CASSPTPGQGIYEQYF	TGTGCCAGCAGCCCCACCCCGGGACAGGGTATCTACGAGCAGTACTTC
13	few	TRBV6-5	-	TRBJ1-5	CASSYSSYQPQHF	TGTGCCAGCAGTTACTCATCCTATCAGCCCCAGCATTTT
16	few	TRBV18	-	TRBJ1-5	CASSPRGGSRNQPQHF	TGTGCCAGCTCACCACGGGGGGGCTCACGCAATCAGCCCCAGCATTTT